This TCR beta chain comes out of a study of T cells in Graves' hyperthyroidism and ophthalmopathy. This clonotype was seen ten or more times. No antigen is known for it. General study results and limits: Before onset, ophthalmopathy was predicted by the model a median about 6.2 months earlier.

The authors deemed Graves' hyperthyroidism stable absent ophthalmopathy progression within 18 months. The length of the CDR3 is 13 residues. With 7 bases removed from V and 3 bases from J, the gap between germline ends came to 11 bases. Germline CDR1 reads SGHTA; CDR2 reads FQGNSA. RNA transcripts were the template for amplifying TCR beta CDR3 regions. A set of HTBI primers served as the primers for a first-round RT-PCR of the TCR CDR3. One entry per CDR3 protein, called by TCRdb with MiXCR from the multiplex PCR reads. Among 650,000 to 750,000 distinct CDR3 sequences listed, about 15% were seen once.

The chain combines TRBV7-2 with TRBJ2-3; D gene uncertain. The source is a woman aged 18-29 years with Graves' hyperthyroidism. Specimen: blood. The CDR3 DNA sequence: TGTGCCAGCAAGAACCCACCGACAGATACGCAGTATTTT. Translating gives CASKNPPTDTQYF.